This T cell receptor beta chain comes out of a study of technical replicates of blood from several donors. TCRdb's table, derived via immunoSEQ multiplex PCR, lists solely in-frame clones and lacks some. The data contain more than 65,000 clones, over 90% of them singletons. The sequence was collected from a human donor in good health. The sequenced sample consisted of T cells isolated from PBMCs.

DNA of the CDR3: TGTGCCAGCAGCCAGACAGGGCTCAATCAGCCCCAGCATTTT. Translation: CASSQTGLNQPQHF. This chain connects TRBV9 to TRBJ1-5; 7 nucleotides match TRBD1. Germline CDR1 is SGDLS and CDR2 is YYNGEE. The CDR3 loop spans 14 amino acids. V lost 4 bases to trimming and J lost 3 bases; unmatched junction nucleotides: 4.